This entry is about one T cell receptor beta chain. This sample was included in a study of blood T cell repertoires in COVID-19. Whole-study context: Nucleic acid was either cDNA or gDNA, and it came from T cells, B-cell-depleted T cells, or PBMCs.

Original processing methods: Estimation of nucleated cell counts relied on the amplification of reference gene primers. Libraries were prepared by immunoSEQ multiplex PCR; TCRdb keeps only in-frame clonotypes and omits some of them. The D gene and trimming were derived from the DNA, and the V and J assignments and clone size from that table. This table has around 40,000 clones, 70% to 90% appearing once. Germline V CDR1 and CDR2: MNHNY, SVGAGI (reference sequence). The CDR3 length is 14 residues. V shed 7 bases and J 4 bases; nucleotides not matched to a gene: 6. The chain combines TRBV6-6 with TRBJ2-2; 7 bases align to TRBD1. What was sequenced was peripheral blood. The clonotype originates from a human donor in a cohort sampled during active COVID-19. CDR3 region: CASIATGSTGELFF. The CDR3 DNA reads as TGTGCCAGCATAGCGACAGGGTCCACCGGGGAGCTGTTTTTT.